This TCR beta chain was sequenced for a study of regulatory T cells in long-lasting Graves disease. Study at large: Newly diagnosed Graves' patients had taken antithyroid drugs under 3 months.

Time point meaning: newly diagnosed GD, antithyroid drugs for less than 3 months. TCR sequences were obtained from RNA taken from PBMCs. This CDR3 region has 13 residues. Looked up from germline, CDR1 is MDHEN and CDR2 is SYDVKM. V lost 3 bases to trimming and J lost 6 bases, with 9 bases between them. With iRepertoire HTBI primers and Arm-PCR of CDR3 regions, TCR beta libraries were built. One entry per CDR3 protein results from TCRdb running MiXCR on the multiplex PCR reads. The sample includes roughly 500,000 distinct CDR3 sequences, more than 10% of them seen just once. These sequences were also reported in another study, on T cells in Graves' hyperthyroidism and ophthalmopathy.

The rearrangement joins TRBV28 to TRBJ2-1; D remains ambiguous. Here the sequenced sample was peripheral blood mononuclear cells (PBMCs), taken at new diagnosis, from a patient treated with antithyroid drugs. This sequence originates from a woman aged 30 to 39 with Graves disease. The CDR3 spells CASSFLSFNEQFF. Here the CDR3 DNA reads TGTGCCAGCAGTTTCCTATCTTTCAATGAGCAGTTCTTC. The complete variable domain, with remaining parts taken from reference TRBV28 and TRBJ2-1, reads DVKVTQSSRYLVKRTGEKVFLECVQDMDHENMFWYRQDPGLGLRLIYFSYDVKMKEKGDIPEGYSVSREKKERFSLILESASTNQTSMYLCASSFLSFNEQFFGPGTRLTVL.